This record concerns one T cell receptor (beta chain) sequence. Data came from immunoSEQ multiplex PCR; TCRdb stores just in-frame clones and leaves some out. The sample includes 8,000 or so clones, more than 75% of them seen just once. This entry is derived from a study of sequential checkpoint blockade in melanoma. This CDR3 is built from 10 residues. The V gene lost 7 bases and the J gene lost 7 bases, with 10 bases spanning the gap. Looked up from germline, CDR1 is SQVTM and CDR2 is ANQGSEA. Described treatment: randomized to nivolumab then ipilimumab (arm A) or the reverse (arm B). Source: CD8+ T cells sorted from blood (inferred from file names), taken from a patient given nivolumab and ipilimumab in sequence. This receptor was obtained from a human donor with melanoma. The rearrangement joins TRBV29-1 to TRBJ1-1; no clear D gene. The CDR3 DNA reads as TGCAGCGGAGCGGGCGGTGAAGCTTTCTTT. Translating gives CSGAGGEAFF.